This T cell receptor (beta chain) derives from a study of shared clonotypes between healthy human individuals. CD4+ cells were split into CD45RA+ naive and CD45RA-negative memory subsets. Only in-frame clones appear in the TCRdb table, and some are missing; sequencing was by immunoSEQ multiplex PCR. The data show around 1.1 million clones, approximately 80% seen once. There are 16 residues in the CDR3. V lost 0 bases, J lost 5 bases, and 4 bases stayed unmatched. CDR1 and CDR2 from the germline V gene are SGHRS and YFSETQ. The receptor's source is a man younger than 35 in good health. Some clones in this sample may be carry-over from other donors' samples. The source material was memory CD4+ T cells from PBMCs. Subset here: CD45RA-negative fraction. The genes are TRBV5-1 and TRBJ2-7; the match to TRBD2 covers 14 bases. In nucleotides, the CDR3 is TGCGCCAGCAGCTTGGGACTAGCGGGAGGGCCGCACGAGCAGTACTTC. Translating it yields CASSLGLAGGPHEQYF.